This entry concerns a single T cell receptor beta chain. The target antigen is unknown. The CDR3 runs to 13 residues. V lost 0 bases and J lost 8, with 7 bases in between. The germline CDR1 and CDR2 sequences are MNHEY and SVGAGI. 13 Jbeta primers and 60 Vbeta primers were used for the PCR. Generated by immunoSEQ multiplex PCR, the TCRdb table keeps only in-frame clones and is missing some. Seen in this sample are 100,000 to 150,000 clones; the ten most common clones hold 1.6%. The sample comes from a study of cytomegalovirus exposure and HLA in healthy donors. Across the whole study: Genetic ancestry analysis placed about 80% of the 350 to 500 donors that were genotyped in the Caucasian-associated cluster. Study conclusions and caveats: What was likely a sequencing artifact was a cluster of highly shared sequence variants.

The chain joins TRBV6-5 to TRBJ2-2; D gene ambiguous. Sequencing used PBMCs. This TCR derives from a woman in her thirties or forties in good health and CMV-seropositive. The CDR3 DNA reads as TGTGCCAGCAGTTACTCGGGCTTTGGGGAGCTGTTTTTT. It codes for CASSYSGFGELFF.